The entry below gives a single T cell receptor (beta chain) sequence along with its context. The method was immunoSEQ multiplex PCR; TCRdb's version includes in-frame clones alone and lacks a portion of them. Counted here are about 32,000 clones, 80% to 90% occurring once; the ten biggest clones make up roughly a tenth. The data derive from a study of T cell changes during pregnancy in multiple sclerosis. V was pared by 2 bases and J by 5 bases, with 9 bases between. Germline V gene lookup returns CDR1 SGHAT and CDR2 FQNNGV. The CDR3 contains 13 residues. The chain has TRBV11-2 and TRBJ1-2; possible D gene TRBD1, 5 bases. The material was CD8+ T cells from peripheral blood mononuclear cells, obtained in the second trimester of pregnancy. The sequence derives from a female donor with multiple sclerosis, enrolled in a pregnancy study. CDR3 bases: TGTGCCAGCAGCTTATACAGGATGTATGGCTACACCTTC. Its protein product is CASSLYRMYGYTF.